The next 21 T cell receptor beta chains were all read from a single sample in a study of blood T cell repertoires in COVID-19. TCRdb's table, derived via immunoSEQ multiplex PCR, lists solely in-frame clones and lacks some. The sample consists of about 170,000 clones, around 84% of them appearing once. Sequencing was carried out using peripheral blood. All receptors come from a woman aged 80 or over with COVID-19, enrolled during active disease.

The chain has TRBV7-9 and TRBJ2-3; 12 bases are shared with TRBD2. CDR3 length: 16 amino acids. CDR1 and CDR2 (germline): SEHNR, FQNEAQ (reference sequence). With V trimmed by 5 bases and J by 2 bases, 5 bases remained unmatched. CDR3: CASSITSGGPTDTQYF. Here the CDR3 DNA reads TGTGCCAGCAGCATTACTAGCGGGGGGCCCACAGATACGCAGTATTTT.

J is TRBJ2-7 and V is TRBV20-1; D not certain. Germline CDR1 DFQATT, CDR2 SNEGSKA (reference sequence). Trimming removed 3 bases at V and 5 bases at J, with 14 bases between. There are 13 residues in the CDR3. The CDR3 sequence: CSASKTVRDEQYF. The CDR3, as DNA: TGCAGTGCTAGTAAGACCGTCCGGGACGAGCAGTACTTC.

This sequence joins TRBV27 and TRBJ2-1, with 11 nucleotides matching TRBD1. Per germline, CDR1 MNHEY and CDR2 SMNVEV (reference sequence). V shed 3 bases, J shed 3 bases, and the junction held 1 base outside the gene matches. This CDR3 is built from 15 residues. CDR3 sequence reads: CASSLDRGHYNEQFF. The DNA for the CDR3 is TGTGCCAGCAGTTTGGACAGGGGGCACTACAATGAGCAGTTCTTC.

The chain employs TRBV7-2 and TRBJ2-2; 11 bases fit TRBD2. J was trimmed by 6 bases and V by 5 bases; bases with no gene match: 5. CDR3 length: 15 amino acids. Germline values: CDR1 SGHTA, CDR2 FQGNSA. CDR3 in amino acids: CASSTTSGTSGELFF. The CDR3 DNA reads TGTGCCAGCAGCACGACTAGCGGGACCTCCGGGGAGCTGTTTTTT.

The gene calls are TRBV5-1 and TRBJ2-7, with TRBD1 identical over 8 bases. V trimming: 2 bases; J trimming: 4 bases; junction bases outside the gene matches: 5. The CDR3 sequence is 14 residues long. Germline V gives CDR1 SGHRS, CDR2 YFSETQ. CDR3 amino acids: CASSFGTGVYEQYF. DNA of the CDR3: TGCGCCAGCAGCTTTGGGACAGGAGTATACGAGCAGTACTTC.

The CDR3 nucleotides read TGTGCCAGCAGTGTAGCGGGAGGGCCTGGCTACGAGCAGTACTTC. Amino acid sequence: CASSVAGGPGYEQYF. The chain couples TRBV28 to TRBJ2-7, with 11 bases identical to TRBD2. This CDR3 is built from 15 residues. CDR1 is MDHEN, CDR2 SYDVKM, per germline. Germline trimming cut 5 bases from V and 3 bases from J; bases unmatched to any gene: 6.

The rearrangement links TRBV2 to TRBJ2-2; 9 nucleotides line up with TRBD1. The CDR3 runs 16 residues. Trimming removed 6 bases from V and 3 bases from J; junction bases left unmatched: 8. The V gene's germline CDR1 is SNHLY and CDR2 FYNNEI. CDR3 protein: CASRGQGEAYTGELFF. In nucleotides, the CDR3 is TGTGCCAGCAGGGGACAGGGAGAAGCGTACACCGGGGAGCTGTTTTTT. The entire variable domain, with the rest obtained from reference TRBV2 and TRBJ2-2, is as follows: EPEVTQTPSHQVTQMGQEVILRCVPISNHLYFYWYRQILGQKVEFLVSFYNNEISEKSEIFDDQFSVERPDGSNFTLKIRSTKLEDSAMYFCASRGQGEAYTGELFFGEGSRLTVL.

The chain carries TRBV7-2 and TRBJ2-1; no firm D call. Per the germline V gene, CDR1 is SGHTA and CDR2 is FQGNSA. The V and J ends lost 2 bases and 0 bases respectively, with 11 bases between them. The CDR3 covers 16 residues. CDR3 sequence: CASSLTPGPSYNEQFF. In nucleotides, the CDR3 is TGTGCCAGCAGCTTAACTCCAGGCCCCTCCTACAATGAGCAGTTCTTC. Combining the CDR3 with reference TRBV7-2 and TRBJ2-1 gives the whole variable domain GAGVSQSPSNKVTEKGKDVELRCDPISGHTALYWYRQSLGQGLEFLIYFQGNSAPDKSGLPSDRFSAERTGGSVSTLTIQRTQQEDSAVYLCASSLTPGPSYNEQFFGPGTRLTVL.

The chain carries TRBV5-4 and TRBJ2-7, with TRBD2 matching over 13 bases. The CDR3 contains 17 residues. V shed 4 bases, J shed 0 bases, and the junction held 7 bases outside the gene matches. CDR1 and CDR2 (germline): SGHNT, YYREEE (reference sequence). CDR3 region: CASSRTSGSITSYEQYF. In nucleotides, the CDR3 is TGTGCCAGCAGCCGGACTAGCGGGAGTATAACCTCCTACGAGCAGTACTTC. The full variable domain, its missing parts supplied by reference TRBV5-4 and TRBJ2-7, is ETGVTQSPTHLIKTRGQQVTLRCSSQSGHNTVSWYQQALGQGPQFIFQYYREEENGRGNFPPRFSGLQFPNYSSELNVNALELDDSALYLCASSRTSGSITSYEQYFGPGTRLTVT.

The chain uses TRBV6-5 and TRBJ1-1; 9 positions agree with TRBD1. V dropped 2 bases and J dropped 7; count of bases not matched to a gene: 8. The CDR3 is made up of 15 amino acids. The germline CDR1 and CDR2 sequences are MNHEY and SVGAGI. DNA of the CDR3: TGTGCCAGCAGTTACAGAAAGACAGGGGGAAATGAAGCTTTCTTT. Translated: CASSYRKTGGNEAFF.

This clone has a handful of counts. V and J are TRBV12-3 or TRBV12-4 and TRBJ2-7, with unresolved D. This CDR3 comprises 13 residues. Trimming took 7 bases from V and 2 from J, leaving 12 bases between them. CDR3 in amino acids: CASMHHSTYEQYF. The DNA of the CDR3 is TGTGCCAGCATGCACCACAGTACCTACGAGCAGTACTTC.

The chain couples TRBV2 to TRBJ1-5, with TRBD1 identical over 7 bases. CDR3 size: 14 residues. The V gene end was trimmed by 5 bases and the J gene end by 2 bases; junction bases not matched to a gene: 3. Germline V gives CDR1 SNHLY, CDR2 FYNNEI. CDR3 bases: TGTGCCAGCAGTACTGGACAGGGCAATCAGCCCCAGCATTTT. It specifies CASSTGQGNQPQHF.

The gene calls are TRBV4-2 and TRBJ2-6; TRBD1 matches at 9 bases. Germline CDR1 reads LGHNA; CDR2 reads YNFKEQ. The J segment lost 2 bases and the V segment lost 1 base, leaving 9 bases of the junction unmatched. The CDR3 has 19 residues. Here the CDR3 DNA reads TGTGCCAGCAGCCAAGGCCGACCGGGACAGGGAACTGGGGCCAACGTCCTGACTTTC. Translating it yields CASSQGRPGQGTGANVLTF.

This rearrangement joins TRBV7-2 to TRBJ1-5; weak D call: TRBD1 (5 bases). Per germline, CDR1 SGHTA and CDR2 FQGNSA. V lost 2 bases and J 5 bases, leaving 7 bases between the germline ends. This CDR3 has 13 residues. The CDR3 sequence: CASSLRGYQPQHF. As DNA, the CDR3 is TGTGCCAGCAGCTTACGGGGGTATCAGCCCCAGCATTTT. Full variable domain (remainder filled in from reference TRBV7-2 and TRBJ1-5): GAGVSQSPSNKVTEKGKDVELRCDPISGHTALYWYRQSLGQGLEFLIYFQGNSAPDKSGLPSDRFSAERTGGSVSTLTIQRTQQEDSAVYLCASSLRGYQPQHFGDGTRLSIL.

The CDR3 region is CASTPTGMVGELFF. CDR3 sequence (DNA): TGTGCCAGCACCCCGACAGGGATGGTCGGGGAGCTGTTTTTT. The chain joins TRBV7-9 to TRBJ2-2; 7 nucleotides line up with TRBD1. Per the germline V gene, CDR1 is SEHNR and CDR2 is FQNEAQ (reference sequence). Germline trimming cut 7 bases from V and 7 bases from J; bases unmatched to any gene: 9. This CDR3 region has 14 residues.

The chain combines TRBV5-4 with TRBJ2-1, with 10 bases identical to TRBD2. J was trimmed by 7 bases and V by 0 bases; bases with no gene match: 13. The CDR3 is 18 amino acids. Germline-derived CDR1 and CDR2 are SGHNT and YYREEE (reference sequence). The CDR3 here is CASSLGGASGRAVNEQFF. The CDR3 DNA sequence: TGTGCCAGCAGCTTGGGAGGGGCAAGCGGGAGGGCCGTGAATGAGCAGTTCTTC. Full variable domain (missing parts from reference TRBV5-4 and TRBJ2-1): ETGVTQSPTHLIKTRGQQVTLRCSSQSGHNTVSWYQQALGQGPQFIFQYYREEENGRGNFPPRFSGLQFPNYSSELNVNALELDDSALYLCASSLGGASGRAVNEQFFGPGTRLTVL.

The rearrangement uses TRBV15 and TRBJ2-7; D is undetermined. In germline, CDR1 is LNHNV, CDR2 YYDKDF (reference sequence). Trimming pared 3 bases from V and 0 bases from J, leaving 12 bases between. The CDR3 is 15 amino acids. DNA of the CDR3: TGTGCCACCAGCAGGGATCCAGGCAACTCCTACGAGCAGTACTTC. Translating it yields CATSRDPGNSYEQYF. Full variable domain (remainder filled in from reference TRBV15 and TRBJ2-7): DAMVIQNPRYQVTQFGKPVTLSCSQTLNHNVMYWYQQKSSQAPKLLFHYYDKDFNNEADTPDNFQSRRPNTSFCFLDIRSPGLGDTAMYLCATSRDPGNSYEQYFGPGTRLTVT.

This chain joins TRBV10-2 and TRBJ2-7; perhaps TRBD1 as D (6 bases). Deletions cut 6 bases from V and 0 bases from J, with 15 bases between. The CDR3 consists of 15 residues. From germline, CDR1 is WSHSY and CDR2 SAAADI. The CDR3 region has the DNA TGCGCCAGCAGAGGACAGCGAACATTCTCCTACGAGCAGTACTTC. Its translation: CASRGQRTFSYEQYF.

This clone was found once. CDR3 amino acids: CASSPEQGFTGELFF. The CDR3 nucleotides are TGTGCCAGCAGCCCGGAACAGGGGTTCACCGGGGAGCTGTTTTTT. This chain connects TRBV11-3 to TRBJ2-2; 7 positions match TRBD1. Germline V CDR1 and CDR2: SGHNT, YENEEA. The CDR3 loop spans 15 amino acids. V lost 5 bases to trimming and J lost 4 bases; unmatched junction nucleotides: 7.

The chain joins TRBV5-4 to TRBJ1-2; 9 nucleotides match TRBD1. Germline CDR1 SGHNT, CDR2 YYREEE (reference sequence). V shed 6 bases and J 2 bases; nucleotides not matched to a gene: 14. This CDR3 contains 17 residues. The CDR3 coding sequence is TGTGCCAGCACCAAGGGGTTGGGACAGGGCCTGAACTATGGCTACACCTTC. Protein product: CASTKGLGQGLNYGYTF.

The chain links TRBV6-2 or TRBV6-3 to TRBJ1-1; 8 bases align to TRBD1. V shed 5 bases and J 10 bases; nucleotides not matched to a gene: 6. Germline CDR1 and CDR2: MNHEY and SVGEGT. The CDR3 covers 12 residues. CDR3 sequence: CASSQTGAAAFF. CDR3 bases: TGTGCCAGCAGTCAGACAGGGGCGGCAGCTTTCTTT.